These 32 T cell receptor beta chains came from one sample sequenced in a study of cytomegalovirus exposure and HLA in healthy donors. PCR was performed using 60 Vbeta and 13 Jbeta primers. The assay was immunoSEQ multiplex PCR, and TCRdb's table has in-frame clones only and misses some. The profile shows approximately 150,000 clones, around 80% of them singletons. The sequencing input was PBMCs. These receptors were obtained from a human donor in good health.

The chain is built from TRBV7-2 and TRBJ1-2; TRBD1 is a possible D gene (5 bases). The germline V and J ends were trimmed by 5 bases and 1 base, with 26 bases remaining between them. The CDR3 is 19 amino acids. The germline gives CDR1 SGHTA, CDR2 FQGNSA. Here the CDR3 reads CASSPARPATADRNYGYTF. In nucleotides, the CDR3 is TGTGCCAGCAGCCCAGCTAGGCCCGCGACAGCCGACCGTAACTATGGCTACACCTTC.

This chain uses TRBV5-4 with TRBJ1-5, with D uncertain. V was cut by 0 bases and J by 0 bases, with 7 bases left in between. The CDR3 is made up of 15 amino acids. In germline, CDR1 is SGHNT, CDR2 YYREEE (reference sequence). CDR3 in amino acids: CASSLVHLSNQPQHF. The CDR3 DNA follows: TGTGCCAGCAGCTTGGTACACCTTAGCAATCAGCCCCAGCATTTT.

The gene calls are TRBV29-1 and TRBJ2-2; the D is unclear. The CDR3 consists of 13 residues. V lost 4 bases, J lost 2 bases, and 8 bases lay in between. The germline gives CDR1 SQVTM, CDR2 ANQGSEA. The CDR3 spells CSVVAVNTGELFF. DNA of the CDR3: TGCAGCGTTGTGGCAGTTAACACCGGGGAGCTGTTTTTT.

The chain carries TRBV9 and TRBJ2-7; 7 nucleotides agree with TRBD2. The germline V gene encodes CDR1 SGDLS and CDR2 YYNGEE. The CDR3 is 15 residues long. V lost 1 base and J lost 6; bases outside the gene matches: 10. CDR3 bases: TGTGCCAGCAGCGTATCTTCTGGCGGGGGACGCGAGCAGTACTTC. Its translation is CASSVSSGGGREQYF.

The CDR3 protein is CASRPVQGGQETQYF. The CDR3 nucleotides are TGTGCCAGCAGACCCGTACAGGGGGGACAAGAGACCCAGTACTTC. The chain links TRBV2 to TRBJ2-5; 8 nucleotides match TRBD1. Germline assignment: CDR1 SNHLY and CDR2 FYNNEI. This CDR3 has 15 residues. The V segment lost 6 bases and the J segment 2 bases; nucleotides outside the gene matches: 8.

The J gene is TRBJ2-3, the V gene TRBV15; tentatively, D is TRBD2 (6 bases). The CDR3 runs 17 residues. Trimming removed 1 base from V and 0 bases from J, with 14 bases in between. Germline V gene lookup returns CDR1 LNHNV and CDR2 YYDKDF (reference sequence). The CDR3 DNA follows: TGTGCCACCAGCAGAGTAGGTTCTAGCGTTAGCACAGATACGCAGTATTTT. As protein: CATSRVGSSVSTDTQYF.

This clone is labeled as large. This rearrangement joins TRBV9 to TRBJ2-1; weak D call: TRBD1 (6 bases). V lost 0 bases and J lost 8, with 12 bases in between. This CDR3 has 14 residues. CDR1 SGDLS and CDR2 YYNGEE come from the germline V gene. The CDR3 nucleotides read TGTGCCAGCAGCGTAGAGTTTGGGGGCGATGAGCAGTTCTTC. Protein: CASSVEFGGDEQFF.

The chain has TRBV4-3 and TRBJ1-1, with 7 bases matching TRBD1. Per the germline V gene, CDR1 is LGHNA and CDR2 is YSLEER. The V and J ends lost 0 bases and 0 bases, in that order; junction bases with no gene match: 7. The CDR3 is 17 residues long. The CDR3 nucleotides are TGCGCCAGCAGCCAAGAACCGGCGGGACAGATGAACACTGAAGCTTTCTTT. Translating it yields CASSQEPAGQMNTEAFF.

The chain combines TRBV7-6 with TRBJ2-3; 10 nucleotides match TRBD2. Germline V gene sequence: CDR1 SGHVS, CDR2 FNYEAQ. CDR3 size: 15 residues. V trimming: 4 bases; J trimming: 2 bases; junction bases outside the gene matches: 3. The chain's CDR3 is CASSSSGGATDTQYF. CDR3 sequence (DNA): TGTGCCAGCAGCTCGAGCGGGGGGGCCACAGATACGCAGTATTTT. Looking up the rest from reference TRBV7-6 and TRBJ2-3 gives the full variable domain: GAGVSQSPRYKVTKRGQDVALRCDPISGHVSLYWYRQALGQGPEFLTYFNYEAQQDKSGLPNDRFSAERPEGSISTLTIQRTEQRDSAMYRCASSSSGGATDTQYFGPGTRLTVL.

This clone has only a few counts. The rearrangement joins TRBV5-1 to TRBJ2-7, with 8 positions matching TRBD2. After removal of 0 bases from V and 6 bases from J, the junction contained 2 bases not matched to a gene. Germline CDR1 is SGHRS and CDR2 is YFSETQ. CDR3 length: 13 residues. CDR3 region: CASSLGTSSEQYF. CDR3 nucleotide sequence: TGCGCCAGCAGCTTGGGGACTAGCTCCGAGCAGTACTTC.

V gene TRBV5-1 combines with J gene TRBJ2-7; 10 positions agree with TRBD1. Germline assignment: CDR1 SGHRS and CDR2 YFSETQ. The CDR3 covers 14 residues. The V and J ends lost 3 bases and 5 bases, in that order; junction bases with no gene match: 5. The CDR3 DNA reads TGCGCCAGCAGCTCGGGACAGGGGCAGAACGAGCAGTACTTC. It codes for CASSSGQGQNEQYF. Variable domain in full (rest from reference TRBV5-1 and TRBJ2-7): KAGVTQTPRYLIKTRGQQVTLSCSPISGHRSVSWYQQTPGQGLQFLFEYFSETQRNKGNFPGRFSGRQFSNSRSEMNVSTLELGDSALYLCASSSGQGQNEQYFGPGTRLTVT.

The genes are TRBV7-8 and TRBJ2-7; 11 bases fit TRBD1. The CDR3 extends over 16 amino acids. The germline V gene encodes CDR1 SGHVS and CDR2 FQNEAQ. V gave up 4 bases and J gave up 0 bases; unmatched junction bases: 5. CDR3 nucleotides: TGTGCCAGCAGCTCCGGACAGGGGGCTTACTCCTACGAGCAGTACTTC. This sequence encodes CASSSGQGAYSYEQYF.

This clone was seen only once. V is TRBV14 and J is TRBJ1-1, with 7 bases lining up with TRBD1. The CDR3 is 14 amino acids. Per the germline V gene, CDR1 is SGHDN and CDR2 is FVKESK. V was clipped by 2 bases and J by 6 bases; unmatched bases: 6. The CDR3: CASSQQGVGAEAFF. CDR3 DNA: TGTGCCAGCAGCCAACAGGGGGTTGGCGCTGAAGCTTTCTTT.

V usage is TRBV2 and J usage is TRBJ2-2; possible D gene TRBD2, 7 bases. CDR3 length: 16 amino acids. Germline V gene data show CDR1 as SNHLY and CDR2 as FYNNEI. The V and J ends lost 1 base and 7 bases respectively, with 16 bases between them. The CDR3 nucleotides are TGTGCCAGCAGTGAAGACGTGGGGGGGCTTGTCGGGGAGCTGTTTTTT. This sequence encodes CASSEDVGGLVGELFF.

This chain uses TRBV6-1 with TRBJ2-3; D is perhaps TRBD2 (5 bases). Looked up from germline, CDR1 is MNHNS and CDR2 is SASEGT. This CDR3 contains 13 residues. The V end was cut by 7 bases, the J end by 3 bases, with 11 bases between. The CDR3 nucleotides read TGTGCCAGCACCAAACTAGGAACAGATACGCAGTATTTT. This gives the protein CASTKLGTDTQYF.

CDR3 in amino acids: CASSPNPNTGELFF. CDR3 nucleotides: TGTGCCAGCTCACCCAATCCGAACACCGGGGAGCTGTTTTTT. The chain joins TRBV18 to TRBJ2-2, with D hard to call. V lost 3 bases to trimming and J lost 0 bases, with 5 bases between them. CDR3 length equals 14 residues. The germline CDR1 and CDR2 sequences are KGHSH and LQKENI.

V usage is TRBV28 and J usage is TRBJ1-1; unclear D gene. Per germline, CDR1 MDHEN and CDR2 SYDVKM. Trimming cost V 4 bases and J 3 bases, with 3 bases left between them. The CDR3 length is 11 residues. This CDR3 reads CASSSYTEAFF. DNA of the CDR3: TGTGCCAGCAGTTCCTACACTGAAGCTTTCTTT.

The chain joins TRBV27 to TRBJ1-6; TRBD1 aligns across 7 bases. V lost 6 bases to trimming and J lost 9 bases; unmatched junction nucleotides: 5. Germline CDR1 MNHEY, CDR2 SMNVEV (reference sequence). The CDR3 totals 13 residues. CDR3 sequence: CASRGQGVSPLHF. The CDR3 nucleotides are TGTGCCAGCAGAGGGCAGGGGGTTTCACCCCTCCACTTT.

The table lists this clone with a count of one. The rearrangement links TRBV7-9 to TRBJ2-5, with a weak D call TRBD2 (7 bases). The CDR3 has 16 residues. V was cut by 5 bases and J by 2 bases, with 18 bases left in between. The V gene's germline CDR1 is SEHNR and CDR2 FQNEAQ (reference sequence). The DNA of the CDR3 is TGTGCCAGCAGCGGGGGGGCCCGTGTGTGGCAAGAGACCCAGTACTTC. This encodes CASSGGARVWQETQYF.

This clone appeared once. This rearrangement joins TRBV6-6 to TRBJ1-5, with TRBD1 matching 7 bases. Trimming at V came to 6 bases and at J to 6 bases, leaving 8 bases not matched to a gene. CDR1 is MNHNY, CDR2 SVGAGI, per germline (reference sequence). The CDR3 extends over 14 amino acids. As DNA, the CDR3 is TGTGCCAGCAGAAACACAGGGGACGGTCAGCCCCAGCATTTT. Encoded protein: CASRNTGDGQPQHF.

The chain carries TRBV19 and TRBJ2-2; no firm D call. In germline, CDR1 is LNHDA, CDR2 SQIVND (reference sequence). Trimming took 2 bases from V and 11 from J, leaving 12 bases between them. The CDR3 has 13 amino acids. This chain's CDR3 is CASSILGRCELFF. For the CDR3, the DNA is TGTGCCAGTAGTATACTCGGCAGGTGCGAGCTGTTTTTT.

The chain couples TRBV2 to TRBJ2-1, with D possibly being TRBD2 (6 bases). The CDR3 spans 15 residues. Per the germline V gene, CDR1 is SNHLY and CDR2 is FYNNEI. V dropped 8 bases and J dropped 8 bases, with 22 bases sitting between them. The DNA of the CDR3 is TGTGCCAGCCTCGGGGAGGTTTATACTTTGGATGAGCAGTTCTTC. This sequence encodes CASLGEVYTLDEQFF.

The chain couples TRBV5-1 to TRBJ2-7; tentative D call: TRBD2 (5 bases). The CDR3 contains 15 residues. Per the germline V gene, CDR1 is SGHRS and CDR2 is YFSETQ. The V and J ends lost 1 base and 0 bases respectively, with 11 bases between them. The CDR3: CASSLNAGASYEQYF. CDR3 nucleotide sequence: TGCGCCAGCAGCTTGAACGCGGGCGCCTCCTACGAGCAGTACTTC. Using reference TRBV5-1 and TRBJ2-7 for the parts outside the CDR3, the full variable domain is KAGVTQTPRYLIKTRGQQVTLSCSPISGHRSVSWYQQTPGQGLQFLFEYFSETQRNKGNFPGRFSGRQFSNSRSEMNVSTLELGDSALYLCASSLNAGASYEQYFGPGTRLTVT.

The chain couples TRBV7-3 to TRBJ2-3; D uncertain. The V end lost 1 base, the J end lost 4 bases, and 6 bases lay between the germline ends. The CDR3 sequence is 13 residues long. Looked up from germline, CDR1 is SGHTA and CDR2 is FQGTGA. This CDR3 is CASSLSLSDTQYF. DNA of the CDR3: TGTGCCAGCAGCTTAAGCCTATCAGATACGCAGTATTTT.

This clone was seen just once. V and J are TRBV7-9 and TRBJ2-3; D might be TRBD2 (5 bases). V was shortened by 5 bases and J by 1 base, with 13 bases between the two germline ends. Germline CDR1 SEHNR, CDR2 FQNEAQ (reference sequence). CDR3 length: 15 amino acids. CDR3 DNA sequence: TGTGCCAGCAGCAAACCTCGGGGAGGCACAGATACGCAGTATTTT. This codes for CASSKPRGGTDTQYF.

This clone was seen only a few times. CDR3 protein: CASSQEQGDQPQHF. CDR3 in DNA: TGCGCCAGCAGCCAAGAACAGGGTGATCAGCCCCAGCATTTT. The chain joins TRBV4-3 to TRBJ1-5; D is perhaps TRBD1 (6 bases). The CDR3 contains 14 residues. The V end lost 0 bases, the J end lost 5 bases, and 8 bases lay between the germline ends. Germline CDR1 LGHNA, CDR2 YSLEER.

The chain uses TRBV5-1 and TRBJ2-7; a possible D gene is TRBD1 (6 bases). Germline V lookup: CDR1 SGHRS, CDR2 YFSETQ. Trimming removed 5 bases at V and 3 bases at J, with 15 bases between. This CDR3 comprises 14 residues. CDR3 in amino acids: CASSPTTGFYEQYF. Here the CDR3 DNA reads TGCGCCAGCAGTCCGACAACAGGGTTCTACGAGCAGTACTTC.

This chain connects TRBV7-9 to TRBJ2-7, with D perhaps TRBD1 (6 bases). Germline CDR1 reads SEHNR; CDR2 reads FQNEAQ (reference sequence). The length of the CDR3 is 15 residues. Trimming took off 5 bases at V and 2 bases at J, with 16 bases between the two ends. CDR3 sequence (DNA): TGTGCCAGCAGCCGAACAGGGTTGTCCCCCTACGAGCAGTACTTC. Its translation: CASSRTGLSPYEQYF.

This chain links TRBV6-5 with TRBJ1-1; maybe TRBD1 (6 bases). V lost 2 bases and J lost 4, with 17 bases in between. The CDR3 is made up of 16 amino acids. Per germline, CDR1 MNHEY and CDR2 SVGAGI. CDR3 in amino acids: CASSYGVNAGATEAFF. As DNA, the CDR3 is TGTGCCAGCAGTTACGGAGTGAACGCAGGGGCCACTGAAGCTTTCTTT.

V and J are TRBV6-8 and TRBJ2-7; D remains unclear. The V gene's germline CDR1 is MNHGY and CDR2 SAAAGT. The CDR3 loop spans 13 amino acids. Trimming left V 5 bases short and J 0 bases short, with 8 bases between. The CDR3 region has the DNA TGTGCCAGCAGTGAACTACTCTCCTACGAGCAGTACTTC. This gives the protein CASSELLSYEQYF.

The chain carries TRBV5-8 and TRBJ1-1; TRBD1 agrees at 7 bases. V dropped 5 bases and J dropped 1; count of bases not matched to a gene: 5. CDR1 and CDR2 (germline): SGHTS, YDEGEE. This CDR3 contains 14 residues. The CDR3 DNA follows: TGTGCCAGCAGTCGGACAGGAGAGAACACTGAAGCTTTCTTT. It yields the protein CASSRTGENTEAFF. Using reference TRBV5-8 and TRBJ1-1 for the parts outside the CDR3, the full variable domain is EAGVTQSPTHLIKTRGQQATLRCSPISGHTSVYWYQQALGLGLQFLLWYDEGEERNRGNFPPRFSGRQFPNYSSELNVNALELEDSALYLCASSRTGENTEAFFGQGTRLTVV.

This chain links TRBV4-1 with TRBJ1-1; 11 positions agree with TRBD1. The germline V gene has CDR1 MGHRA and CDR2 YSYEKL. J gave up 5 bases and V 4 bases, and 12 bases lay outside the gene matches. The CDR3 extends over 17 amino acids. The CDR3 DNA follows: TGCGCCAGCAGCCGCAGAGGGCGGGACAGGGGGAGAACTGAAGCTTTCTTT. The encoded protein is CASSRRGRDRGRTEAFF.